A selection of T cell receptor beta chains follows, all from one sample in a study of control samples from healthy donors and cancer patients. The table came from immunoSEQ multiplex PCR; TCRdb's copy has only in-frame clones and leaves some out. There are about 28,000 clones in the sample; 91% occur only once, and about 12% lies in the top ten. The sequenced material came from PBMCs. The receptors shown here come from a man aged 50 to 59 with lung cancer. Both conserved end residues are part of each CDR3. D genes are given only for firm matches. Part of the rows lack a size; the others show once, few, many or a class for expanded clones.

>TRBV12-3/TRBV12-4|.|.|TRBJ2-5
TGTGCCAGCACACTAAGCGGGTTGGTGACCCAGTACTTC
CASTLSGLVTQYF
>TRBV28|TRBD1|.|TRBJ1-2
TGTGCCAGCAGCCAAGGCAGGGGGCCACGTGGCTACACCTTC
CASSQGRGPRGYTF
>TRBV4-1|.|.|TRBJ1-2
TGCGCCAGCAGCCAGGACAGTAACTATGGCTACACCTTC
CASSQDSNYGYTF
>TRBV6-2/TRBV6-3|.|.|TRBJ1-1
TGTGCCAGCAGTAGGATAGGGGGGGGCGACACTGAAGCTTTCTTT
CASSRIGGGDTEAFF
>TRBV7-2|TRBD2|once|TRBJ2-3
TGTGCCAGCAGCTCCCGACTAGCGGGCACAGATACGCAGTATTTT
CASSSRLAGTDTQYF
>TRBV11-3|TRBD2|.|TRBJ2-1
TGTGCCAGCAGCTTAGTACAACGGGGGGTGCAGTTCTTC
CASSLVQRGVQFF
>TRBV13|TRBD2|.|TRBJ2-3
TGTGCCAGCACCTCGACTAGCGGGAGAGATACGCAGTATTTT
CASTSTSGRDTQYF
>TRBV6-5|TRBD1|.|TRBJ2-1
TGTGCCAGCAGTCGGGACAGGGAGTCTTACAATGAGCAGTTCTTC
CASSRDRESYNEQFF
>TRBV28|.|.|TRBJ2-6
TGTGCCAGCAGTGCACTCCGGACAGCCCTCTCTGGGGCCAACGTCCTGACTTTC
CASSALRTALSGANVLTF
>TRBV5-6|.|.|TRBJ2-7
TGTGCCAGCAGCTCCTCGGGCCTCTACGAGCAGTACTTC
CASSSSGLYEQYF
>TRBV18|TRBD2|.|TRBJ2-1
TGTGCCAGCTCACCACCGGCCAGGCGGGGGGGGTATTACAATGAGCAGTTCTTC
CASSPPARRGGYYNEQFF
>TRBV3-1/TRBV3-2|.|.|TRBJ1-1
TGTGCCAGCAGCCGGACAGTTAACACTGAAGCTTTCTTT
CASSRTVNTEAFF
>TRBV7-9|TRBD1|.|TRBJ1-2
TGTGCCAGCAGCTTACAGGGGGCTGTGGATGGCTACACCTTC
CASSLQGAVDGYTF
>TRBV5-5|.|.|TRBJ2-1
TGTGCCAGCTCTTCATTATATAGCTCCTACAATGAGCAGTTCTTC
CASSSLYSSYNEQFF
>TRBV5-4|.|.|TRBJ1-5
TGTGCCAGCAGCTTCAATCAGCCCCAGCATTTT
CASSFNQPQHF
>TRBV5-4|TRBD1|.|TRBJ2-1
TGTGCCAGCAGTAGACAGGGGGCATGGAATGAGCAGTTCTTC
CASSRQGAWNEQFF
>TRBV11-3|TRBD1|.|TRBJ2-5
TGTGCCAGCAGCTTAGGGGGACAGGGAGGAGAGACCCAGTACTTC
CASSLGGQGGETQYF
>TRBV5-1|.|.|TRBJ2-5
TGCGCCAGCAGCTCTTCAGGAGGGGCCTCTAAGGGGACCCAGTACTTC
CASSSSGGASKGTQYF
>TRBV19|TRBD1|once|TRBJ2-7
TGTGCCAGTAGTTCGAGACAGGGGGAGGCCTACGAGCAGTACTTC
CASSSRQGEAYEQYF
>TRBV9|TRBD2|.|TRBJ2-1
TGTGCCAGCAGCGTAGGAGGGACTAGCGGCTACAATGAGCAGTTCTTC
CASSVGGTSGYNEQFF
>TRBV19|.|once|TRBJ2-7
TGTGCCAGTAGTATCCTTCCCGGCAGAAGCTACGAGCAGTACTTC
CASSILPGRSYEQYF
>TRBV5-4|TRBD2|.|TRBJ2-7
TGTGCCAGCAGCTTGACAGTTAGCGGGGACTACGAGCAGTACTTC
CASSLTVSGDYEQYF
>TRBV5-1|TRBD1|.|TRBJ2-2
TGCGCAAGCACCGACGCCCCACAGGGGAACGGGGAGCTGTTTTTT
CASTDAPQGNGELFF
>TRBV11-2|.|.|TRBJ1-2
TGTGCCAGCAGCCCCCGTCGTGACGGAACGAATGGCTACACCTTC
CASSPRRDGTNGYTF
>TRBV30|.|.|TRBJ1-2
TGTGCCTGGAGTCCAGATCCCTATTATGGCTACACCTTC
CAWSPDPYYGYTF
>TRBV29-1|TRBD2|.|TRBJ2-3
TGCAGCGTTACGGGGGGGCAGGGTTTAGCTACCTCCACAGATACGCAGTATTTT
CSVTGGQGLATSTDTQYF
>TRBV6-5|.|.|TRBJ2-3
TGTGCCAGCAGCCGCTCTAAACAGGATCCAGATACGCAGTATTTT
CASSRSKQDPDTQYF
>TRBV7-2|.|.|TRBJ2-7
TGTGCCAGCACCCCGAACTCCCTGGGGTCCTTCTACGAGCAGTACTTC
CASTPNSLGSFYEQYF
>TRBV10-3|.|.|TRBJ2-1
TGTGCCATCAGTGAGTCCTGGGACAATGAGCAGTTCTTC
CAISESWDNEQFF
>TRBV30|.|.|TRBJ1-1
TGTGCCTGGTCCCCGGGAGAGTTTGAAGCTTTCTTT
CAWSPGEFEAFF
>TRBV6-4|.|.|TRBJ1-1
TGTGCCAGCAGCCCTGAATGGGGCACTGAAGCTTTCTTT
CASSPEWGTEAFF
>TRBV4-1|TRBD1|.|TRBJ2-1
TGCGCCAGCAGCCCCCCCACAGGGGGTAGCCTTTACAATGAGCAGTTCTTC
CASSPPTGGSLYNEQFF
>TRBV6-2/TRBV6-3|TRBD1|.|TRBJ1-1
TGTGCCAGCAGTTACGGGACAGGGACCACTGAAGCTTTCTTT
CASSYGTGTTEAFF
>TRBV4-3|.|.|TRBJ2-1
TGCGCCAGCAGCCAAGATTGGGGGGGGCACAATGAGCAGTTCTTC
CASSQDWGGHNEQFF
>TRBV27|.|few|TRBJ2-7
TGTGCCAGCAGTCCAGTTAAAGAAGCCTACGAGCAGTACTTC
CASSPVKEAYEQYF
>TRBV2|.|few|TRBJ1-5
TGTGCCAGCAATGTGGATAGCAATCAGCCCCAGCATTTT
CASNVDSNQPQHF
>TRBV6-5|.|.|TRBJ1-6
TGTGCCAGCAGTCCCCCGGGCCTCTTTAATTCACCCCTCCACTTT
CASSPPGLFNSPLHF
>TRBV6-5|TRBD1|.|TRBJ1-2
TGTGCCAGCAGTTACGTGCGGACAGGAGGATACTATGGCTACACCTTC
CASSYVRTGGYYGYTF
>TRBV9|TRBD2|.|TRBJ2-2
TGTGCCCGCCGCTGCCGGGAGGGGACTCGCGGGGGGGCCTCCACCGGGGAGCTGTTTTTT
CARRCREGTRGGASTGELFF
>TRBV29-1|.|.|TRBJ1-5
TGCAGCGTTGAGACGGTCCAAAATCAGCCCCAGCATTTT
CSVETVQNQPQHF
>TRBV12-5|.|.|TRBJ2-7
TGTGCTAGTGGTTTGGCAGGACTTGTCTCTGGGCAGTACTTC
CASGLAGLVSGQYF
>TRBV6-2/TRBV6-3|.|few|TRBJ1-6
TGTGCCAGCAGTTACTCAACGAAAGGGATAGATTCACCCCTCCACTTT
CASSYSTKGIDSPLHF
>TRBV11-2|.|.|TRBJ1-6
TGTGCCAGCAGCTCACAGGGTGGACCCCTCCACTTT
CASSSQGGPLHF
>TRBV3-1/TRBV3-2|.|.|TRBJ1-5
TGTGCCAGCAGCCAAAATGGAAATCAGCCCCAGCATTTT
CASSQNGNQPQHF
>TRBV5-1|TRBD1|.|TRBJ2-7
TGCGCCAGCACCTTGCGTTTCGGGACAGACTCCTACGAGCAGTACTTC
CASTLRFGTDSYEQYF
>TRBV12-3/TRBV12-4|.|.|TRBJ2-2
TGTGCCATGTCCGCCCAACCGACCGGGGAGCTGTTTTTT
CAMSAQPTGELFF